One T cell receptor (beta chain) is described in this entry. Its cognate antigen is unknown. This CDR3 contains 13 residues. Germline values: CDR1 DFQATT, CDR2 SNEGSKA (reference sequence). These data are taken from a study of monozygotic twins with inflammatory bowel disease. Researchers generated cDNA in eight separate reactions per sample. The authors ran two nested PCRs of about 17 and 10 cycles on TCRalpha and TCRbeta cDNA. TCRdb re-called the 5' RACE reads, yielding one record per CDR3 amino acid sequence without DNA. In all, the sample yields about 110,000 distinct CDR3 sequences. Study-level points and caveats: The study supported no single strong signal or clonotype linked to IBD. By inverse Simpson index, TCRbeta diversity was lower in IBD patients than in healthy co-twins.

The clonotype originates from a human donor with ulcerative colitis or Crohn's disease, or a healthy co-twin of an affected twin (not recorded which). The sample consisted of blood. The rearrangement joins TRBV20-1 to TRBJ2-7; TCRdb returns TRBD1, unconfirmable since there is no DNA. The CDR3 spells CSAGGQLSYEQYF.